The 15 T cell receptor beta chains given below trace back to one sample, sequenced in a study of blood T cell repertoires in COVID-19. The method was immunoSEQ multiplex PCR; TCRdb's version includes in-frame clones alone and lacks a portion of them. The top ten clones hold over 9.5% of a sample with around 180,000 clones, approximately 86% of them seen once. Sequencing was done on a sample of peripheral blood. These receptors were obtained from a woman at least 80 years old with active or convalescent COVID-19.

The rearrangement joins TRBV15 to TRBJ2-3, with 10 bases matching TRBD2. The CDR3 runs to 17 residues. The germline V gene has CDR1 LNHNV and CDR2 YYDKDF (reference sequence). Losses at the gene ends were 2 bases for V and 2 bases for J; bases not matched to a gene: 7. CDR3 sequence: CATSRPGTSGATDTQYF. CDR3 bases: TGTGCCACCAGCAGACCTGGAACTAGCGGGGCCACAGATACGCAGTATTTT.

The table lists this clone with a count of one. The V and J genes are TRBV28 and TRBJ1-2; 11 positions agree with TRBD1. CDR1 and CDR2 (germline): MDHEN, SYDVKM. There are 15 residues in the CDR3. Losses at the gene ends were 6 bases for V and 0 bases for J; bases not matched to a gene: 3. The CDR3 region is CASRSGQGANYGYTF. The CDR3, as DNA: TGTGCCAGCAGGTCGGGACAGGGGGCTAACTATGGCTACACCTTC.

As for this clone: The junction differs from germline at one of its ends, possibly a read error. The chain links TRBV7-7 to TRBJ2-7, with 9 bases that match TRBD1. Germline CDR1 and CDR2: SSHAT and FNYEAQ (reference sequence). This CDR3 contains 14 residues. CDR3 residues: CASSLRQGVYEQYF. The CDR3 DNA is TGTGCTAGCAGTTTGAGACAGGGGGTATACGAGCAGTACTTC. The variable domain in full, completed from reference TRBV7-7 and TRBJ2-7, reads GAGVSQSPRYKVTKRGQDVTLRCDPISSHATLYWYQQALGQGPEFLTYFNYEAQPDKSGLPSDRFSAERPEGSISTLTIQRTEQRDSAMYRCASSLRQGVYEQYFGPGTRLTVT.

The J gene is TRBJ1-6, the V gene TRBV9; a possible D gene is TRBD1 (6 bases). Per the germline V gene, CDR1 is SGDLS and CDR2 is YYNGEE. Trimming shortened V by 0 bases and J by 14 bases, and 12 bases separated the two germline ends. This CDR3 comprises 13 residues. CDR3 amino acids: CASSVGEGGALHF. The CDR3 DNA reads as TGTGCCAGCAGCGTAGGAGAAGGGGGAGCCCTCCACTTT.

The CDR3 coding sequence is TGTGCCAGCAGCCCGACAGGTTACGAGCAGTACTTC. This encodes CASSPTGYEQYF. The chain is built from TRBV7-2 and TRBJ2-7; a weak D match, TRBD1 (6 bases). Trimming cost V 5 bases and J 4 bases, with 9 bases left between them. The CDR3 loop spans 12 amino acids. CDR1 is SGHTA, CDR2 FQGNSA, per germline. Drawing the rest from reference TRBV7-2 and TRBJ2-7, the complete variable domain is GAGVSQSPSNKVTEKGKDVELRCDPISGHTALYWYRQSLGQGLEFLIYFQGNSAPDKSGLPSDRFSAERTGGSVSTLTIQRTQQEDSAVYLCASSPTGYEQYFGPGTRLTVT.

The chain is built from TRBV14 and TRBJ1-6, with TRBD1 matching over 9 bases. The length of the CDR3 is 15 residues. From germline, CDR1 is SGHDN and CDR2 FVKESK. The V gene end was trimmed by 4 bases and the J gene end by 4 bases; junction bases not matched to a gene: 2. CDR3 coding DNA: TGTGCCAGCAGCCCCGGGACAGGGTATAATTCACCCCTCCACTTT. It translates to CASSPGTGYNSPLHF.

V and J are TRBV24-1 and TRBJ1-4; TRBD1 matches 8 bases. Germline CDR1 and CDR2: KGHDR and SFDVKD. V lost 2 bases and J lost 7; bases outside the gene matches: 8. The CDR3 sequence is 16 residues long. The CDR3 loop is CATSDSGQGVGEKLFF. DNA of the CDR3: TGTGCCACCAGTGATTCCGGACAGGGTGTGGGTGAAAAACTGTTTTTT.

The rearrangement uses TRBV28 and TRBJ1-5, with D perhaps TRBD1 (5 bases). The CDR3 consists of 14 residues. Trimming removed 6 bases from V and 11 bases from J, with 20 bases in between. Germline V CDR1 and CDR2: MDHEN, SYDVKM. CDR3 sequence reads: CASRGPRAGESQHF. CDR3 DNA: TGTGCCAGCAGGGGGCCGAGAGCTGGAGAGTCCCAGCATTTT. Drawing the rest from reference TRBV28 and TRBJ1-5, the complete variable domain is DVKVTQSSRYLVKRTGEKVFLECVQDMDHENMFWYRQDPGLGLRLIYFSYDVKMKEKGDIPEGYSVSREKKERFSLILESASTNQTSMYLCASRGPRAGESQHFGDGTRLSIL.

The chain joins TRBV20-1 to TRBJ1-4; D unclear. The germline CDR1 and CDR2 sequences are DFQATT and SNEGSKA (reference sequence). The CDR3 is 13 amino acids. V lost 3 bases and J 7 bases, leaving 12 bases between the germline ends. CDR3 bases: TGCAGTGCTAGTCGGGGTTTACCTGAAAAACTGTTTTTT. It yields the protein CSASRGLPEKLFF.

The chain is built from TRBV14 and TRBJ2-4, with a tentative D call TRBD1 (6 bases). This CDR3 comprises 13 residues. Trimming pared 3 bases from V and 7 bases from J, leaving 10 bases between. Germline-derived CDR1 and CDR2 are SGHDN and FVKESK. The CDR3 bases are TGTGCCAGCAGCCAGGGGGCGGTCAACATTCAGTACTTC. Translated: CASSQGAVNIQYF.

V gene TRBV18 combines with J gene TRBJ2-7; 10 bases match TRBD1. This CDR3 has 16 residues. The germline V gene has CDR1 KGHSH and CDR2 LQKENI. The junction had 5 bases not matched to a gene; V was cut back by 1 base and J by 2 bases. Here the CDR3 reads CASSPLGTGVTYEQYF. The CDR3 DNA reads TGTGCCAGCTCACCACTCGGGACAGGGGTCACCTACGAGCAGTACTTC.

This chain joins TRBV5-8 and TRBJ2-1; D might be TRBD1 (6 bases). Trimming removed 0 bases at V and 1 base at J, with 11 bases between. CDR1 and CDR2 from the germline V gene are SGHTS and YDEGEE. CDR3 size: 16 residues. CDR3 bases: TGTGCCAGCAGCTTGGAGGTCAGGGGATCCTACAATGAGCAGTTCTTC. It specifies CASSLEVRGSYNEQFF.

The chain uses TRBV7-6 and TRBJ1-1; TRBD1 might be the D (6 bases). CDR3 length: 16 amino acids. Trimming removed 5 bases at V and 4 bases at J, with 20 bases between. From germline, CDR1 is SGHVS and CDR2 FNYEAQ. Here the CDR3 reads CASSPAGTRQGTEAFF. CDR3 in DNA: TGTGCCAGCAGCCCCGCCGGGACACGGCAGGGCACTGAAGCTTTCTTT.

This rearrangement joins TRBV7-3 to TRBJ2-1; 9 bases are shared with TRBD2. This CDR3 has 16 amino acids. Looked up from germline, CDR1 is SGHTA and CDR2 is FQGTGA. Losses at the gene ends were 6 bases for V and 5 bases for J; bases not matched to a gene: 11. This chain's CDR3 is CASREAGGPDHNEQFF. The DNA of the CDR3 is TGTGCCAGCAGAGAAGCGGGAGGTCCAGACCACAATGAGCAGTTCTTC. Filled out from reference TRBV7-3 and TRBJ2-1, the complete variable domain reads GAGVSQTPSNKVTEKGKYVELRCDPISGHTALYWYRQSLGQGPEFLIYFQGTGAADDSGLPNDRFFAVRPEGSVSTLKIQRTERGDSAVYLCASREAGGPDHNEQFFGPGTRLTVL.

CDR3 sequence: CASRNYLTDNYGYTF. In nucleotides, the CDR3 is TGTGCCAGCAGGAACTATCTGACAGATAACTATGGCTACACCTTC. The rearrangement joins TRBV2 to TRBJ1-2; the D gene is possibly TRBD1 (5 bases). The CDR3 has 15 residues. Germline assignment: CDR1 SNHLY and CDR2 FYNNEI. V was trimmed by 6 bases and J by 1 base, leaving 15 bases between them.